This T cell receptor (beta chain) was observed in a study of human T cells and chemical hapten exposure. TCRdb re-called the RACE reads with MiXCR, one entry per CDR3 protein. The table shows 150,000 to 200,000 distinct CDR3 sequences, with more than 20% occurring only once. This clonotype was detected only a few times. Deletions cut 1 base from V and 6 bases from J, with 15 bases between. The CDR3 is 16 residues long. Germline values: CDR1 SGHVS, CDR2 FQNEAQ. Time point specified: patch test 1, 2 weeks after DPC sensitization. Sample treatment: therapeutic diphenylcyclopropenone sensitization with weekly scalp DPC.

V gene TRBV7-8 combines with J gene TRBJ2-2; D possibly corresponds to TRBD2 (5 bases). The material sequenced was whole blood, taken in connection with sensitization to the hapten diphenylcyclopropenone (DPC). The source is a woman in her 50s with alopecia areata. Some clones in this sample may be carry-over from other donors' samples. The CDR3 sequence: CASSLVPLRRSGELFF. The CDR3 bases are TGTGCCAGCAGCTTAGTTCCACTGAGGAGGTCCGGGGAGCTGTTTTTT.